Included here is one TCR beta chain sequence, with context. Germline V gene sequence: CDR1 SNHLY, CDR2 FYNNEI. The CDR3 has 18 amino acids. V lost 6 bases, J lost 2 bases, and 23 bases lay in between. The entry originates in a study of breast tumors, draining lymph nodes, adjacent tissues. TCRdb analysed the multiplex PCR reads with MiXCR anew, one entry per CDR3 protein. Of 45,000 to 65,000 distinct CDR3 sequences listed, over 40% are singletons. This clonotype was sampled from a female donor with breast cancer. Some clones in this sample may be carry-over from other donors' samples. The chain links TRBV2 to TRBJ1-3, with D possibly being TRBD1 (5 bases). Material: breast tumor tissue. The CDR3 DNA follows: TGTGCCAGCAGCGGTGTGCGTTCTGGGGGTAGGACTGGAAACACCATATATTTT. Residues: CASSGVRSGGRTGNTIYF.